Here is one T cell receptor (beta chain) with its context. Using immunoSEQ multiplex PCR, the repertoire was profiled, and TCRdb retains in-frame clones only, with some absent. This sample has roughly 400,000 clones; approximately 91% occur once, and the top ten carry about 1.5%. Trimming removed 4 bases from V and 4 bases from J, with 10 bases in between. The V gene's germline CDR1 is SNHLY and CDR2 FYNNEI. The CDR3 is made up of 14 amino acids. Recruitment covered over 20 US areas and drew participants whose ages spanned about 18 to 90 years. People in the exposed group encountered a COVID-19 case within 2 weeks before entering the study. This sample is part of a study of blood T cell repertoires in COVID-19. The wider study: Sample material is recorded as cDNA or gDNA derived from T cells, B-cell-depleted T cells, or PBMCs.

V gene TRBV2 combines with J gene TRBJ2-2, with D possibly TRBD2 on 6 matching bases. Sequenced sample: PBMCs or T cells enriched from blood (not recorded which). This clonotype was sampled from a woman between 18 and 29 years old who had been exposed to COVID-19. The CDR3 DNA is TGTGCCAGCAGTGGACGGGAGTTCACCGGGGAGCTGTTTTTT. Protein: CASSGREFTGELFF.